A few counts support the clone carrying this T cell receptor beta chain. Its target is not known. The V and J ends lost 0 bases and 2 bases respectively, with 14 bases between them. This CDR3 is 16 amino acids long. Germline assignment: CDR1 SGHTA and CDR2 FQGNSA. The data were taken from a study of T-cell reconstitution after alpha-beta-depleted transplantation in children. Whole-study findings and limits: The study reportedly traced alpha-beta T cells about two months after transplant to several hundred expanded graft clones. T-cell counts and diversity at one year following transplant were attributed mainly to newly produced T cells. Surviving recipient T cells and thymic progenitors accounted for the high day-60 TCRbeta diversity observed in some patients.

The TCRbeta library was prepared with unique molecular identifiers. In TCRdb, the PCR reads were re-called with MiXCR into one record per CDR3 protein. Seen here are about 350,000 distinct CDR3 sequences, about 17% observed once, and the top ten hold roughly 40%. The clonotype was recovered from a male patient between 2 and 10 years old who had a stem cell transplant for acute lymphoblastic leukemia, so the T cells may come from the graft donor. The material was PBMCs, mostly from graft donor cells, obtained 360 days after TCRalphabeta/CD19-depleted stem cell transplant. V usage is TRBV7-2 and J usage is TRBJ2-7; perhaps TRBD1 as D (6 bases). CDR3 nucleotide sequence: TGTGCCAGCAGCTTAGCGTCTCAGGGGCCACCCTACGAGCAGTACTTC. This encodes CASSLASQGPPYEQYF.